The clone carrying this T cell receptor (beta chain) came up many times. The germline gives CDR1 SGHVS, CDR2 FQNEAQ. V lost 1 base and J lost 5, with 15 bases in between. The length of the CDR3 is 16 residues. This specimen belongs to a study of T-cell reconstitution after alpha-beta-depleted transplantation in children. Unique molecular identifiers were used in preparing the TCRbeta library. Using its own MiXCR run on the PCR reads, TCRdb lists one record per CDR3 protein. Among 200,000 to 250,000 distinct CDR3 sequences, about 9.6% were seen once, and the ten largest hold about 5%. J is TRBJ2-1 and V is TRBV7-8, with D maybe TRBD2 (7 bases). This receptor was taken from a human donor who donated a stem cell graft to a child with SCID. Sequenced here: PBMCs from the stem cell graft donor, sampled from the stem cell graft. This CDR3 is CASSLVVLGGDNEQFF. CDR3 DNA sequence: TGTGCCAGCAGCTTAGTTGTATTAGGGGGGGACAATGAGCAGTTCTTC.